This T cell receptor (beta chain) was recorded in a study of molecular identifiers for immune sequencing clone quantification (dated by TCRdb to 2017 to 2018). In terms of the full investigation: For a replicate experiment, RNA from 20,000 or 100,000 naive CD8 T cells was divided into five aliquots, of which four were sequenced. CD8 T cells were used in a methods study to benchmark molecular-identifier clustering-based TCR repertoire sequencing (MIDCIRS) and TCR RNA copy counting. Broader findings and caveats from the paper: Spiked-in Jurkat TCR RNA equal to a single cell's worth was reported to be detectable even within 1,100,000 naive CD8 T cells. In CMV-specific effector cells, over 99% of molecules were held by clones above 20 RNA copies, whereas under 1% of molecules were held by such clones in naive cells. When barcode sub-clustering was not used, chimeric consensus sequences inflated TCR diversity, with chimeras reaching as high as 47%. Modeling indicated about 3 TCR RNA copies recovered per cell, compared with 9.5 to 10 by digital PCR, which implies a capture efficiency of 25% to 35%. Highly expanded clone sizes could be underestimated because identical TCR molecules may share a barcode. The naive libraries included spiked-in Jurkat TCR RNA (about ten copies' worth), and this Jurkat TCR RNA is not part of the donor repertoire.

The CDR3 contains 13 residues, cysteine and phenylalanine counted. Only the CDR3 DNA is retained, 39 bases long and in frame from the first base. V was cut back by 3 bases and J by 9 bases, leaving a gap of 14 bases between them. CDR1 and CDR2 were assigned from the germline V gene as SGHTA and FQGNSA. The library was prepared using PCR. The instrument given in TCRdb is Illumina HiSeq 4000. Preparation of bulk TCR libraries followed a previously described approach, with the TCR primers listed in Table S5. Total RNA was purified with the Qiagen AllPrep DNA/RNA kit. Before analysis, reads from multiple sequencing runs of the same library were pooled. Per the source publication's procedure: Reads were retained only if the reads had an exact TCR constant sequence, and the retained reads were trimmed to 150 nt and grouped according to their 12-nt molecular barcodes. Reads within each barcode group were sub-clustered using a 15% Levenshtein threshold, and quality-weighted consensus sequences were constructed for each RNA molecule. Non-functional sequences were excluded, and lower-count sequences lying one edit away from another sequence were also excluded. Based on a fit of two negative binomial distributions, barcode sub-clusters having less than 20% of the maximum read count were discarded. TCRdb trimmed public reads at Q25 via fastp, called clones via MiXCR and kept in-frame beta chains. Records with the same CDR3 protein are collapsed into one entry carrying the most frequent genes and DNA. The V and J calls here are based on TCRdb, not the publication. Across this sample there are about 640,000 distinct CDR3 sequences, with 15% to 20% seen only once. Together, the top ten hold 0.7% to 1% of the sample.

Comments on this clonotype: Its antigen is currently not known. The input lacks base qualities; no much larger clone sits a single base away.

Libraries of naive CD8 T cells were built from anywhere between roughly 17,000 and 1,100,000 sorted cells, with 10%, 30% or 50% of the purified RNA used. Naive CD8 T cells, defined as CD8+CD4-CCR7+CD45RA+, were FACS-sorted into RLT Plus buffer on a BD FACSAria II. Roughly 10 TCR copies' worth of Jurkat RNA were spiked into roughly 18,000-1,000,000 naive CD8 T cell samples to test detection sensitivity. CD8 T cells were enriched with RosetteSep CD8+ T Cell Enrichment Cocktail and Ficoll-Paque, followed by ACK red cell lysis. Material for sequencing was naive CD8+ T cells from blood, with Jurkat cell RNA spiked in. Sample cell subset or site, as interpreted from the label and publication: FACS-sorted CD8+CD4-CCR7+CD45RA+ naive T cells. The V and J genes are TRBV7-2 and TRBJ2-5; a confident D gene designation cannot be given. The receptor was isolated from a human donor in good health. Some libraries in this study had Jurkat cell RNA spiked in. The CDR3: CASSLNAPGAQYF. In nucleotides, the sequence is TGTGCCAGCAGCTTGAACGCCCCTGGGGCCCAGTACTTC. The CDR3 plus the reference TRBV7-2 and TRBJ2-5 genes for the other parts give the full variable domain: GAGVSQSPSNKVTEKGKDVELRCDPISGHTALYWYRQSLGQGLEFLIYFQGNSAPDKSGLPSDRFSAERTGGSVSTLTIQRTQQEDSAVYLCASSLNAPGAQYFGPGTRLLVL.